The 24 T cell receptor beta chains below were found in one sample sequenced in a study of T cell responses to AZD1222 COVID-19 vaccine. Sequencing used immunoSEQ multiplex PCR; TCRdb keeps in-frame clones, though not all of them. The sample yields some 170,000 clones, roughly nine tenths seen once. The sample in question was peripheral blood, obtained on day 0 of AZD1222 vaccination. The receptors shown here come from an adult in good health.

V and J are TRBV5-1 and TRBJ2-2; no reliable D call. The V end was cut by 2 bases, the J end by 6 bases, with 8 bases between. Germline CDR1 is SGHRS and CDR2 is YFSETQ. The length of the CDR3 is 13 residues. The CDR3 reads CASSLSSPGELFF. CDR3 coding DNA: TGCGCCAGCAGCTTATCCAGCCCCGGGGAGCTGTTTTTT. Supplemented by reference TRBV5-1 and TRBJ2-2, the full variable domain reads KAGVTQTPRYLIKTRGQQVTLSCSPISGHRSVSWYQQTPGQGLQFLFEYFSETQRNKGNFPGRFSGRQFSNSRSEMNVSTLELGDSALYLCASSLSSPGELFFGEGSRLTVL.

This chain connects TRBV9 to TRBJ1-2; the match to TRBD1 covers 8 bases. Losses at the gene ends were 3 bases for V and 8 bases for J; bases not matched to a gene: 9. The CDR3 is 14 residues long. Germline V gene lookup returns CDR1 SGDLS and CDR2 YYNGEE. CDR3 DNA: TGTGCCAGCAGCGCCACAGGGGGTGGTGGGGGCTACACCTTC. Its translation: CASSATGGGGGYTF.

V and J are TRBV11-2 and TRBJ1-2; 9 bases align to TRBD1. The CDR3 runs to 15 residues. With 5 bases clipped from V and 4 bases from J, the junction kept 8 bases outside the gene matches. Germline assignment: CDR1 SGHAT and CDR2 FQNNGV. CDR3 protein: CASSTHGTGTYGYTF. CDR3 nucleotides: TGTGCCAGCAGCACCCACGGGACAGGGACCTATGGCTACACCTTC.

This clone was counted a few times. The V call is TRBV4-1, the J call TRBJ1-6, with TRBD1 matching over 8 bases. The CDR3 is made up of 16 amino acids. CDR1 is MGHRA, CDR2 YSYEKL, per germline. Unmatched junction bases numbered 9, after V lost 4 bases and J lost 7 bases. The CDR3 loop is CASSPTETGVNSPLHF. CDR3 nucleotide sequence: TGCGCCAGCAGCCCAACGGAGACAGGGGTGAATTCACCCCTCCACTTT.

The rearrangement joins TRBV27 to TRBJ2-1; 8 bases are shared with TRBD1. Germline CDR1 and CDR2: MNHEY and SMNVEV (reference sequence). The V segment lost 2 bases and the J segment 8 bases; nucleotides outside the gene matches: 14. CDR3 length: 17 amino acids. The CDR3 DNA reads TGTGCCAGCAGTTTACAGCCGCAGGGGGCAGGCAATTATGAGCAGTTCTTC. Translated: CASSLQPQGAGNYEQFF.

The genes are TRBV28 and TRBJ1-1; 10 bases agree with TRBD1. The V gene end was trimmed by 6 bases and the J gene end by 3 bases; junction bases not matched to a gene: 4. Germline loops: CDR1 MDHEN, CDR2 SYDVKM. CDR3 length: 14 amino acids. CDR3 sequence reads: CASRPGTGDTEAFF. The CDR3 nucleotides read TGTGCCAGCAGACCCGGGACAGGGGACACTGAAGCTTTCTTT.

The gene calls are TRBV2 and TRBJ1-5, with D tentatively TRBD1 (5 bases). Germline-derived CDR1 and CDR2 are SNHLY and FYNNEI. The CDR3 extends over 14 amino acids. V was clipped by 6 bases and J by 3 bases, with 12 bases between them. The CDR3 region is CASSLDSPNQPQHF. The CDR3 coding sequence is TGTGCCAGCAGCCTCGACAGCCCCAATCAGCCCCAGCATTTT.

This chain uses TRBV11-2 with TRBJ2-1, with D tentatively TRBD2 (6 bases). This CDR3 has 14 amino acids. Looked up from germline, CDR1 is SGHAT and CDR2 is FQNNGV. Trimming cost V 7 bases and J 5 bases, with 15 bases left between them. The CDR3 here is CASTPIGTHNEQFF. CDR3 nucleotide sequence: TGTGCCAGCACCCCTATCGGGACTCACAATGAGCAGTTCTTC.

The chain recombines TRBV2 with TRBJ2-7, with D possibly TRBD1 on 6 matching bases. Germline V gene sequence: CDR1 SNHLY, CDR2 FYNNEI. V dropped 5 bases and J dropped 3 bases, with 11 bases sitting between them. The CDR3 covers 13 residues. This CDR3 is CASSRGQIYEQYF. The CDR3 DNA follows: TGTGCCAGCAGTCGTGGACAGATCTACGAGCAGTACTTC.

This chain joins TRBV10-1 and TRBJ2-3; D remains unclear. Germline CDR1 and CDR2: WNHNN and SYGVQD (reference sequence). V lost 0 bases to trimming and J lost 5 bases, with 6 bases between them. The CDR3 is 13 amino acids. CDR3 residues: CASSESWRDTQYF. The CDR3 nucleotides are TGCGCCAGCAGTGAGTCCTGGAGAGATACGCAGTATTTT.

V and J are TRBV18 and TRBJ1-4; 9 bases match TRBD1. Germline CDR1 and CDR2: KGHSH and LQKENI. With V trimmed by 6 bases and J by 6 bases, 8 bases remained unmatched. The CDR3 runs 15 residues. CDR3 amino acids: CASSPGQGIDEKLFF. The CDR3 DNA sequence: TGTGCCAGCTCGCCCGGACAGGGGATAGATGAAAAACTGTTTTTT.

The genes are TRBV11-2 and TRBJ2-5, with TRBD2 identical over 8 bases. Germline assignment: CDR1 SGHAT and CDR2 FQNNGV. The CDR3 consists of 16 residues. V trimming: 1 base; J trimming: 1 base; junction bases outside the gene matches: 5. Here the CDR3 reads CASSLVKRGPQETQYF. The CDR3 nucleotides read TGTGCCAGCAGCTTAGTAAAGCGGGGGCCCCAAGAGACCCAGTACTTC.

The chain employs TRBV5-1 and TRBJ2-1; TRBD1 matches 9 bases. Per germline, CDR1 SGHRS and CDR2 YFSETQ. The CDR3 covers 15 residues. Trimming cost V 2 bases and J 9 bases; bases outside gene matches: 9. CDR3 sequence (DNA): TGCGCCAGCAGCTTTATACAGGGGGCTGGAGGTGAGCAGTTCTTC. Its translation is CASSFIQGAGGEQFF.

In DNA form, the CDR3 reads TGTGCCATCACAGCGGGCGCAGCGACCCAATACAATGAGCAGTTCTTC. Translation gives CAITAGAATQYNEQFF. The V and J genes are TRBV10-3 and TRBJ2-1; the D gene is possibly TRBD2 (6 bases). The ends were cut back, 7 bases at V and 4 bases at J, with 20 bases in the middle. The CDR3 loop spans 16 amino acids. Per the germline V gene, CDR1 is ENHRY and CDR2 is SYGVKD.

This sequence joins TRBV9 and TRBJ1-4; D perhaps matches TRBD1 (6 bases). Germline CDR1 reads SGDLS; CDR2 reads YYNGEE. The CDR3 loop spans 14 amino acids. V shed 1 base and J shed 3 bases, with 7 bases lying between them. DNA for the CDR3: TGTGCCAGCAGCGTACAGGGGTCTAATGAAAAACTGTTTTTT. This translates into CASSVQGSNEKLFF.

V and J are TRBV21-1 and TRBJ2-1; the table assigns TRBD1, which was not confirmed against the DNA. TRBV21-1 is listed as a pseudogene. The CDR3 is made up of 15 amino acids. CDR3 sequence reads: CASSTVTGKNNEQFF. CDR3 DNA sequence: TGTGCCAGCAGCACCGTGACAGGGAAAAATAATGAGCAGTTCTTC.

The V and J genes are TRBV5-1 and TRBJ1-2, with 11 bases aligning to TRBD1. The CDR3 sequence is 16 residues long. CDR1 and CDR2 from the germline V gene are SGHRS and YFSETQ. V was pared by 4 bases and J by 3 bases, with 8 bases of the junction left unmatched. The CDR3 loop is CASSPPGTGGHYGYTF. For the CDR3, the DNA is TGCGCCAGCAGCCCGCCGGGGACAGGGGGGCACTATGGCTACACCTTC. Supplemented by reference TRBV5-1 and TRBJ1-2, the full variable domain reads KAGVTQTPRYLIKTRGQQVTLSCSPISGHRSVSWYQQTPGQGLQFLFEYFSETQRNKGNFPGRFSGRQFSNSRSEMNVSTLELGDSALYLCASSPPGTGGHYGYTFGSGTRLTVV.

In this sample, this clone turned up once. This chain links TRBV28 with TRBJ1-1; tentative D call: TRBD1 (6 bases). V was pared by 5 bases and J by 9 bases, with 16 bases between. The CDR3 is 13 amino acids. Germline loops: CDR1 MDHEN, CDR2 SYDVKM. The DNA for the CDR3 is TGTGCCAGCAGTCAAAACAGGGTTTCAAAAGCTTTCTTT. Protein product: CASSQNRVSKAFF.

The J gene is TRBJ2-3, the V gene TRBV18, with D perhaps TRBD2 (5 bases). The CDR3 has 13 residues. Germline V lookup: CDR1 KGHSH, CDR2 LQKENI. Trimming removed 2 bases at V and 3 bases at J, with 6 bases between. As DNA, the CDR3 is TGTGCCAGCTCACCAGGCGGGACAGATACGCAGTATTTT. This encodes CASSPGGTDTQYF.

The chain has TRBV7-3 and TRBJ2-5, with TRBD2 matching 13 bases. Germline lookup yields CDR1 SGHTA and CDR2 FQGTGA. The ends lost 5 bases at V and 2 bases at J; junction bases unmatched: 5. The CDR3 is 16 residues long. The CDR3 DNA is TGTGCCAGCAGCCGTACTAGCGGGAGGGGGCAAGAGACCCAGTACTTC. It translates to CASSRTSGRGQETQYF.

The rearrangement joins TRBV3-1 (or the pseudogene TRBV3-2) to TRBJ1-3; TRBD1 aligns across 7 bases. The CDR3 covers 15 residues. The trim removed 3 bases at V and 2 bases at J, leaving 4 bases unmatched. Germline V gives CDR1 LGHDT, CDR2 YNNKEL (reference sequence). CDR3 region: CASSQVTGAGNTIYF. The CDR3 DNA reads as TGTGCCAGCAGCCAGGTTACAGGGGCTGGAAACACCATATATTTT.

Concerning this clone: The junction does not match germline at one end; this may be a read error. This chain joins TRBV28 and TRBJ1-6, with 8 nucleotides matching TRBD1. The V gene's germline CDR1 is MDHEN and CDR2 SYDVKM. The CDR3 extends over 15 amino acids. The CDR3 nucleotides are TGTGCCAGCAGTTTTTACAGGGGGTATAGTTCACCCCTCCACTTT. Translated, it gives CASSFYRGYSSPLHF. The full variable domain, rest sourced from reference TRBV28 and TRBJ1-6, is DVKVTQSSRYLVKRTGEKVFLECVQDMDHENMFWYRQDPGLGLRLIYFSYDVKMKEKGDIPEGYSVSREKKERFSLILESASTNQTSMYLCASSFYRGYSSPLHFGNGTRLTVT.

CDR3: CASTKTGDGQPQHF. CDR3 nucleotides: TGTGCCAGCACCAAGACAGGGGACGGTCAGCCCCAGCATTTT. The chain combines TRBV6-6 with TRBJ1-5, with TRBD1 matching over 8 bases. V lost 7 bases and J lost 6; bases outside the gene matches: 8. CDR1 MNHNY and CDR2 SVGAGI come from the germline V gene (reference sequence). The CDR3 totals 14 residues.

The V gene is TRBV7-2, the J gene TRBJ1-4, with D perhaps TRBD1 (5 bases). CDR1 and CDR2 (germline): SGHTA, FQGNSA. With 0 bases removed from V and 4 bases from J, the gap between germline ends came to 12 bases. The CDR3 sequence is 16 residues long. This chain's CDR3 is CASSLAIGVYNEKLFF. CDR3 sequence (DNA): TGTGCCAGCAGCTTAGCAATAGGGGTCTATAATGAAAAACTGTTTTTT.